Listed below are T cell receptor beta chains from one sample, sequenced in a study of tumor-infiltrating lymphocytes in primary liver carcinoma. TCRdb recomputed calls from the multiplex PCR reads with MiXCR, one row per CDR3 protein. The data hold 20,000 to 25,000 distinct CDR3 sequences, with nearly 80% observed a single time. The sequencing input was liver tumor tissue from sampling region 1. All receptors come from a woman in her thirties with primary liver carcinoma and hepatitis B virus infection. Both conserved end residues are part of each CDR3. D genes are given only for firm matches. Part of the rows lack a size; the others show once, few, many or a class for expanded clones.

j_call | d_call | v_call | clone_size | cdr3_nt | cdr3_aa
TRBJ2-2 | NA | TRBV6-4 | NA | TGTGCCAGTAGTGACTTAGCTACCGGGGAGCTGTTTTTT | CASSDLATGELFF
TRBJ1-2 | NA | TRBV4-3 | NA | TGCGCCAGCAACGCTGAGTTGGAGACCTATGGCTACGCCTTC | CASNAELETYGYAF
TRBJ2-3 | NA | TRBV11-2 | NA | TGTGCCAGCAGCCTGACCCTACAGGGAAGGGGAGATACGCAGTATTTT | CASSLTLQGRGDTQYF
TRBJ1-4 | TRBD1 | TRBV11-2 | NA | TGTGCCAGCAGCCTAGAGGGGACAGGTGGTTGGAAACTGTTTTTT | CASSLEGTGGWKLFF
TRBJ2-1 | NA | TRBV5-1 | NA | TGCGCCAACACCTCATCCCCAGACTATTCCTACAATGAGCAGTTCTTC | CANTSSPDYSYNEQFF
TRBJ2-7 | NA | TRBV6-1 | NA | TGTGCCAGCAGGGCCCCGGACTTCTCCTACGAGCAGTACTTC | CASRAPDFSYEQYF
TRBJ1-2 | NA | TRBV4-3 | NA | TGCGCCAGCAGCGCTGGGTTGGAGATCTATGGTTACAACTTC | CASSAGLEIYGYNF
TRBJ2-2 | NA | TRBV11-3 | NA | TGTGCCAACAACCGTCAGGAGGGGGCCCCCTGGGAGCTGTTTTTT | CANNRQEGAPWELFF
TRBJ2-3 | NA | TRBV5-4 | NA | TGTGCCAGCAGCTTGAGGCAGGGCAGGGGCACAGATGCGCACTATTTT | CASSLRQGRGTDAHYF
TRBJ2-5 | NA | TRBV29-1 | NA | TGCAGCGTTGCCAGTTGTACAGGGGAGACCCAGTACTTC | CSVASCTGETQYF
TRBJ2-7 | TRBD2 | TRBV4-3 | NA | TGCGCCTGCAGCCAAGCTGTGACGGGGGGTCACATTAGCTACGGGCATTACTTC | CACSQAVTGGHISYGHYF
TRBJ2-7 | TRBD2 | TRBV7-9 | NA | TGTACCAGCAGTTGGGGACTAGCCGCACCTGACGAGCAGTACTTC | CTSSWGLAAPDEQYF
TRBJ2-5 | NA | TRBV10-3 | few | TGTGCCATCAGTGACCAGTTAAGGGTGGAGGCCCAGTACTTC | CAISDQLRVEAQYF
TRBJ2-3 | TRBD1 | TRBV11-2 | NA | TGTGCCAGCAGCCGGACACGACAGGGAAGGGGAGATACGTACTATTTT | CASSRTRQGRGDTYYF